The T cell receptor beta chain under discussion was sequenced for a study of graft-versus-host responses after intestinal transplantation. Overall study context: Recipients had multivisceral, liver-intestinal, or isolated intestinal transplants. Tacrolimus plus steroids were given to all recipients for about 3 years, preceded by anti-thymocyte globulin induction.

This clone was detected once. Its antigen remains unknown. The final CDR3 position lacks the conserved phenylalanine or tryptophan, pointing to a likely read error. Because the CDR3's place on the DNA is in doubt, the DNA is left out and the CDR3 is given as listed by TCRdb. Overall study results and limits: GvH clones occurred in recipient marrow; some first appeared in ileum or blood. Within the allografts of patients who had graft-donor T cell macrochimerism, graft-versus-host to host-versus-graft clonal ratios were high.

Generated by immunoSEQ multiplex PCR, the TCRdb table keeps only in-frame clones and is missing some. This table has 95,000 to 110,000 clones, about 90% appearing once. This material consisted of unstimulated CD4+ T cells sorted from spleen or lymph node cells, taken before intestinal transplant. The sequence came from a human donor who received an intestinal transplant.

The CDR3 reads CASSQAFIG. The gene calls are TRBV14 and TRBJ1-2. The CDR3 is 9 amino acids long, termini counted. Germline CDR1 SGHDN, CDR2 FVKESK.